One T cell receptor beta chain is described in this entry. Its antigen remains unidentified. The DNA is left out, because the CDR3 cannot be placed on it with certainty; the CDR3 is given as TCRdb lists it. Inclusive of both ends, the CDR3 amounts to 22 amino acids. Germline V gene lookup returns CDR1 SGHAT and CDR2 FQNNGV. TCRdb ran MiXCR on the multiplex PCR reads and lists one entry per CDR3 protein. The sample contains tens of thousands of distinct CDR3 sequences, roughly 30% of which appear only once. Axillary draining lymph nodes of breast cancer patients supplied the node samples. The sample comes from a study of breast tumors, draining lymph nodes, adjacent tissues. Study-wide findings and caveats: Compared with lymph nodes, tumors were less diverse; compared with nontumor tissue, more.

The genes are TRBV11-2 and TRBJ2-7; the table calls TRBD2, which could not be checked here. The receptor's source is a female donor with breast cancer. Some clones in this sample may be carry-over from other donors' samples. The sequenced sample was axillary lymph node tissue. The CDR3 loop reads CASSFYICSARPETSGRYEQYF.